The 24 T cell receptor beta chains given below trace back to one sample, sequenced in a study of PD-1 blockade in mismatch repair-deficient tumors (dated by TCRdb to the late 2010s). This specimen's time point label, interpreted: approximately 9-day in vitro stimulation with candidate mutation-associated neoantigen peptide 1. The library was obtained by the immunoSEQ multiplex PCR assay. TCRdb provides this immuneACCESS table in a form limited to in-frame rearrangements. Some clones are lacking; in checked studies, under half of them reflect an unresolved V gene, and why the rest are absent is not known. The sample table shows 8,500 to 10,000 clones, and 87% are seen once. The biggest ten clones account for roughly 14% of the sample. The antigens of these receptors remain unknown. This specimen consisted of cells cultured in vitro, obtained from a patient treated with pembrolizumab. These receptors were collected from an adult with mismatch repair-deficient cancer.

The chain recombines TRBV9 with TRBJ2-3, with D possibly being TRBD1 or TRBD2 (5 bases each). V lost 5 bases, J lost 4 bases, and 23 bases lay in between. Germline CDR1 is SGDLS and CDR2 is YYNGEE. This CDR3 comprises 17 residues. The CDR3 sequence: CASRYPRDAGDADTQYF. The CDR3 DNA follows: TGTGCCAGCAGATATCCCCGGGACGCCGGAGACGCAGATACGCAGTATTTT.

The genes are TRBV7-8 and TRBJ2-7; possibly TRBD1 or TRBD2 for D (6 bases each). Trimming removed 2 bases from V and 4 bases from J, with 12 bases in between. CDR1 and CDR2 from the germline V gene are SGHVS and FQNEAQ. The CDR3 runs 14 residues. CDR3 residues: CASSLPTGGYEQYF. CDR3 DNA: TGTGCCAGCAGCTTACCGACAGGAGGGTACGAGCAGTACTTC.

The V call is TRBV5-1, the J call TRBJ1-5, with TRBD1 as a possible D gene (6 bases). Trimming cost V 2 bases and J 4 bases, with 13 bases left between them. The CDR3 has 15 residues. Germline V CDR1 and CDR2: SGHRS, YFSETQ. The CDR3 DNA reads as TGCGCCAGCAGCTTCTCAGGGGCCAAAAATCAGCCCCAGCATTTT. This codes for CASSFSGAKNQPQHF.

This rearrangement joins TRBV7-9 to TRBJ2-1, with D possibly matching TRBD2 (6 bases). Deletions cut 1 base from V and 8 bases from J, with 12 bases between. This CDR3 spans 14 amino acids. Germline loops: CDR1 SEHNR, CDR2 FQNEAQ (reference sequence). The CDR3 DNA is TGTGCCAGCAGCTTAGAGGCGGGGATCGATGAGCAGTTCTTC. As protein: CASSLEAGIDEQFF.

This chain links TRBV7-9 with TRBJ2-2; D may match TRBD1 or TRBD2 (6 bases each). V dropped 5 bases and J dropped 0 bases, with 10 bases sitting between them. CDR3 length: 15 amino acids. Germline CDR1 is SEHNR and CDR2 is FQNEAQ (reference sequence). CDR3 sequence (DNA): TGTGCCAGCAGCCCAGGGGAGGCGAACACCGGGGAGCTGTTTTTT. Translating it yields CASSPGEANTGELFF.

V usage is TRBV4-2 and J usage is TRBJ1-1, with a weak D call TRBD1 (6 bases). V lost 5 bases and J 0 bases, leaving 13 bases between the germline ends. The CDR3 has 15 amino acids. Germline CDR1 LGHNA, CDR2 YNFKEQ. The CDR3 sequence is CASSSPGGLNTEAFF. DNA for the CDR3: TGTGCCAGCAGCTCCCCGGGGGGGCTGAACACTGAAGCTTTCTTT.

V usage is TRBV6-5 and J usage is TRBJ1-1; TRBD1 matches 10 bases. CDR1 is MNHEY, CDR2 SVGAGI, per germline. With 7 bases clipped from V and 4 bases from J, the junction kept 9 bases outside the gene matches. This CDR3 region has 15 residues. CDR3: CASTRTGGRGTEAFF. CDR3 sequence (DNA): TGTGCCAGCACCAGGACAGGGGGTCGGGGCACTGAAGCTTTCTTT.

The CDR3 reads CASSQDHGLGQGPYEQYF. In nucleotides, the CDR3 is TGCGCCAGCAGCCAAGATCACGGGCTGGGACAGGGGCCCTACGAGCAGTACTTC. This sequence joins TRBV4-1 and TRBJ2-7; 10 bases align to TRBD1. CDR3 length equals 18 residues. CDR1 MGHRA and CDR2 YSYEKL come from the germline V gene. With 0 bases clipped from V and 2 bases from J, the junction kept 10 bases outside the gene matches.

This clone occurred a few times. The chain employs TRBV5-1 and TRBJ2-5; 10 nucleotides line up with TRBD1. The CDR3 is 14 amino acids. Germline V gene data show CDR1 as SGHRS and CDR2 as YFSETQ. The J segment lost 1 base and the V segment lost 4 bases, leaving 1 base of the junction unmatched. The CDR3 DNA reads TGCGCCAGCAGCCGGACAGGGGGCCAAGAGACCCAGTACTTC. Protein: CASSRTGGQETQYF.

V is TRBV5-1 and J is TRBJ2-3; D is uncertain. With 2 bases removed from V and 3 bases from J, the gap between germline ends came to 10 bases. Germline CDR1 and CDR2: SGHRS and YFSETQ. The CDR3 has 14 residues. CDR3 amino acids: CASSFQEKTDTQYF. The CDR3 nucleotides read TGCGCCAGCAGCTTTCAGGAGAAAACAGATACGCAGTATTTT.

The gene calls are TRBV2 and TRBJ2-5, with D possibly matching TRBD1 (6 bases). Germline V gene data show CDR1 as SNHLY and CDR2 as FYNNEI. CDR3 length equals 14 residues. The V gene lost 2 bases and the J gene lost 2 bases, with 9 bases spanning the gap. The CDR3 sequence: CASSEWTDQETQYF. The CDR3 DNA sequence: TGTGCCAGCAGTGAATGGACAGATCAAGAGACCCAGTACTTC.

The chain employs TRBV7-2 and TRBJ1-5; 7 bases line up with TRBD1. Germline V lookup: CDR1 SGHTA, CDR2 FQGNSA. With V trimmed by 5 bases and J by 3 bases, 7 bases remained unmatched. CDR3 length equals 15 residues. The CDR3 region has the DNA TGTGCCAGCAGCCGACAGGGATCGGCCAATCAGCCCCAGCATTTT. This gives the protein CASSRQGSANQPQHF.

The chain is built from TRBV6-1 and TRBJ2-7, with 7 bases that match TRBD2. CDR3 length: 11 amino acids. V shed 10 bases, J shed 9 bases, and the junction held 9 bases outside the gene matches. From germline, CDR1 is MNHNS and CDR2 SASEGT. CDR3 sequence reads: CATTLGGVQYF. The CDR3 bases are TGTGCCACCACTTTGGGAGGGGTGCAGTACTTC.

This clone was detected only a few times. The chain employs TRBV7-2 and TRBJ2-3; D gene uncertain. This CDR3 is 11 amino acids long. Trimming removed 8 bases at V and 7 bases at J, with 10 bases between. Germline CDR1 SGHTA, CDR2 FQGNSA. The DNA for the CDR3 is TGTGCCAGCTCCCACGGAAATACGCAGTATTTT. Encoded protein: CASSHGNTQYF.

The V and J genes are TRBV19 and TRBJ2-1; 8 bases are shared with TRBD2. Germline CDR1 and CDR2: LNHDA and SQIVND (reference sequence). V trimming: 2 bases; J trimming: 7 bases; junction bases outside the gene matches: 4. The CDR3 length is 14 residues. CDR3 protein: CASSILAGHNEQFF. CDR3 sequence (DNA): TGTGCCAGTAGTATACTAGCGGGCCATAATGAGCAGTTCTTC.

This clone is medium-sized by share. The chain uses TRBV28 and TRBJ1-1, with 8 bases fitting TRBD1. V trimming: 3 bases; J trimming: 11 bases; junction bases outside the gene matches: 8. The CDR3 runs to 13 residues. Germline CDR1 and CDR2: MDHEN and SYDVKM. The CDR3 bases are TGTGCCAGCAGTTTCCGACAGGGGTTAGGGGCTTTCTTT. Residues: CASSFRQGLGAFF.

The V gene is TRBV19, the J gene TRBJ1-1; D perhaps matches TRBD1 (5 bases). The CDR3 spans 15 residues. Germline V lookup: CDR1 LNHDA, CDR2 SQIVND (reference sequence). Trimming cost V 6 bases and J 1 base, with 15 bases left between them. CDR3 in DNA: TGTGCCAGTAGCCGATTCAGGGAGGGGAACACTGAAGCTTTCTTT. Its translation: CASSRFREGNTEAFF.

This chain joins TRBV5-1 and TRBJ2-3; no definite D call. V lost 5 bases and J 0 bases, leaving 10 bases between the germline ends. CDR1 is SGHRS and CDR2 is YFSETQ in the germline V gene. This CDR3 region has 14 residues. CDR3 in DNA: TGCGCCAGCAGGGTGGGTCCTAGCACAGATACGCAGTATTTT. This gives the protein CASRVGPSTDTQYF.

The sample holds one count of this clone. The chain has TRBV7-6 and TRBJ2-6, with TRBD1 as a possible D gene (6 bases). The CDR3 consists of 18 residues. The V gene lost 3 bases and the J gene lost 3 bases, with 18 bases spanning the gap. Germline loops: CDR1 SGHVS, CDR2 FNYEAQ. The CDR3 bases are TGTGCCAGCAGCTTTAGAGGGCAGGGGATCTTTGGGGCCAACGTCCTGACTTTC. Translation: CASSFRGQGIFGANVLTF.

V is TRBV19 and J is TRBJ2-1, with unresolved D. The germline V and J ends were trimmed by 2 bases and 0 bases, with 8 bases remaining between them. Germline loops: CDR1 LNHDA, CDR2 SQIVND (reference sequence). The CDR3 is 15 amino acids. The CDR3 sequence is CASSIISGSYNEQFF. The DNA of the CDR3 is TGTGCCAGTAGTATAATCTCAGGCTCCTACAATGAGCAGTTCTTC.

V is TRBV5-1 and J is TRBJ1-2; no clear D. The length of the CDR3 is 14 residues. Germline assignment: CDR1 SGHRS and CDR2 YFSETQ. Trimming cost V 0 bases and J 1 base, with 7 bases left between them. Written as DNA, the CDR3 is TGCGCCAGCAGCTTGGCAGGCTTTAACTATGGCTACACCTTC. It codes for CASSLAGFNYGYTF.

The chain employs TRBV30 and TRBJ1-5; TRBD1 agrees at 7 bases. The trim removed 0 bases at V and 4 bases at J, leaving 6 bases unmatched. The CDR3 consists of 15 residues. The germline gives CDR1 GTSNPN, CDR2 SVGIG (reference sequence). The CDR3 reads CAWSVRGPLNQPQHF. The CDR3, as DNA: TGTGCCTGGAGTGTGAGGGGGCCCTTAAATCAGCCCCAGCATTTT.

The chain is built from TRBV5-6 and TRBJ2-5, with D perhaps assigned TRBD1 or TRBD2 (5 bases each). V was cut by 3 bases and J by 1 base, with 16 bases left in between. The CDR3 loop spans 16 amino acids. CDR1 SGHDT and CDR2 YYEEEE come from the germline V gene. The CDR3 sequence: CASSWGFRGTQETQYF. DNA of the CDR3: TGTGCCAGCAGCTGGGGGTTCCGGGGCACCCAAGAGACCCAGTACTTC.

Here the CDR3 reads CASSPGREGVGETQYF. CDR3 coding DNA: TGTGCCAGCAGCCCGGGGCGGGAGGGAGTAGGAGAGACCCAGTACTTC. The rearrangement joins TRBV28 to TRBJ2-5; 9 bases line up with TRBD2. CDR3 length: 16 residues. With 6 bases clipped from V and 4 bases from J, the junction kept 12 bases outside the gene matches. Germline V gives CDR1 MDHEN, CDR2 SYDVKM.